The source of this T cell receptor beta chain is a study of T cell changes during pregnancy in multiple sclerosis. TCRdb keeps only in-frame clones here, not all; method: immunoSEQ multiplex PCR. The sample has some 60,000 clones, about 91% seen once; the top ten hold around 0.8%. With V trimmed by 7 bases and J by 2 bases, 19 bases remained unmatched. Germline loops: CDR1 SGHVS, CDR2 FNYEAQ. This CDR3 is 19 amino acids long. Sequencing was performed on CD4+ T cells from peripheral blood mononuclear cells, taken in the first trimester of pregnancy. V and J are TRBV7-6 and TRBJ2-5, with 10 bases fitting TRBD2. This sequence originates from a female donor with multiple sclerosis, enrolled in a pregnancy study. The CDR3 DNA reads TGTGCCAGCACCGACTACCTAGCGGGGGCATCCCGTCGGCAAGAGACCCAGTACTTC. As protein: CASTDYLAGASRRQETQYF.